The present TCR beta chain was sequenced within a study of neoadjuvant anti-PD-1 for oral cavity cancer. Study overall: Before surgery, most patients got three to four biweekly 3 mg/kg nivolumab doses. General study findings and limits: Non-responders to neoadjuvant nivolumab had significantly more clonal PBMC T cells than responders.

In the case of this clone: Its antigen is undetermined.

Time point of the sample: after neoadjuvant nivolumab, at surgical resection. Patients were newly diagnosed with stage II-IVA oral cavity squamous cell carcinoma without prior systemic or radiation treatment. Clones were read by immunoSEQ multiplex PCR, and TCRdb kept only the in-frame ones, dropping some. The table lists about 9,800 clones, approximately 57% of them singletons. Germline V gives CDR1 SGHRS, CDR2 YFSETQ. V lost 3 bases, J lost 8 bases, and 14 bases lay in between. This CDR3 spans 13 amino acids. The rearrangement uses TRBV5-1 and TRBJ1-1; a possible D gene is TRBD1 (6 bases). The source of this sequence is a person between 40 and 80 years old with oral cavity squamous cell carcinoma. The source material was PBMCs, sampled after nivolumab (anti-PD-1) treatment. CDR3 sequence reads: CASSSWAGVEAFF. The CDR3 DNA sequence: TGCGCCAGCAGCTCCTGGGCAGGGGTAGAAGCTTTCTTT.